The clone carrying this TCR beta chain has just a few counts. This entry belongs to a study of patients and donors after allogeneic stem cell transplantation. The CDR3 extends over 14 amino acids. J gave up 7 bases and V 7 bases, and 9 bases lay outside the gene matches. One entry per CDR3 protein, called by TCRdb with MiXCR from the RT-PCR reads. Of about 110,000 distinct CDR3 sequences listed, about a third are singletons. The rearrangement links TRBV12-3 or TRBV12-4 to TRBJ1-2, with 10 bases aligning to TRBD1. Sample: blood, either unsorted or a sorted T cell fraction (not recorded which). This clonotype was obtained from a human donor who was either an allogeneic HSCT recipient or a stem cell or donor lymphocyte infusion donor (not recorded which). It is not recorded whose cells these are; they may come from a transplant donor. This CDR3 reads CASNQPGQGFGYTF. In nucleotides, the CDR3 is TGTGCCAGCAATCAACCGGGACAGGGGTTTGGCTACACCTTC.